This entry features one T cell receptor (beta chain) sequence. Its antigen is undetermined. The sample comes from a study of T cells in Graves' hyperthyroidism and ophthalmopathy. A patient was excluded if there was uncontrolled infection, other autoimmune disease, pregnancy or lactation. TCR beta CDR3 region amplification was performed from RNA transcripts. In the first-round RT-PCR of the TCR CDR3, the HTBI primer set was used. One entry per CDR3 protein, called by TCRdb with MiXCR from the multiplex PCR reads. The sample has approximately 400,000 distinct CDR3 sequences; around 13% are singletons. CDR1 and CDR2 from the germline V gene are PRHDT and FYEKMQ (reference sequence). This CDR3 has 16 residues. The V end lost 0 bases, the J end lost 15 bases, and 23 bases lay between the germline ends. Study results and caveats: Among clonotypes expanded in thyroid above 0.001, most were also found in blood.

The chain couples TRBV13 to TRBJ1-4; TRBD1 is a possible D gene (5 bases). Sequenced input: blood. The TCR originated in a woman aged 25 to 39 with Graves' ophthalmopathy. This CDR3 is CASSLGRGGTNEELFF. DNA of the CDR3: TGTGCCAGCAGCTTAGGGAGGGGCGGCACTAATGAAGAATTGTTTTTT.